Below are 18 T cell receptor beta chains sequenced from a single sample in a study of T cell responses to AZD1222 COVID-19 vaccine. Libraries were prepared by immunoSEQ multiplex PCR; TCRdb keeps only in-frame clonotypes and omits some of them. The data show about 85,000 clones, approximately 87% seen once. The specimen comprised peripheral blood, sampled on day 0 of AZD1222 vaccination. These receptors came from an adult in good health.

The rearrangement joins TRBV29-1 to TRBJ2-3; D uncertain. This CDR3 spans 16 amino acids. Per germline, CDR1 SQVTM and CDR2 ANQGSEA. V shed 4 bases and J shed 5 bases, with 22 bases lying between them. CDR3 in DNA: TGCAGCGTTGTACTAAACCATATTTCCCCGAGAGATACGCAGTATTTT. Its protein product is CSVVLNHISPRDTQYF.

The gene calls are TRBV27 and TRBJ2-7, with a tentative D call TRBD1 (6 bases). CDR1 is MNHEY and CDR2 is SMNVEV in the germline V gene (reference sequence). The V and J ends lost 4 bases and 5 bases respectively, with 18 bases between them. The CDR3 has 15 residues. The CDR3 spells CASSSRGMAIHEQYF. In DNA, the CDR3 is TGTGCCAGCAGTTCCAGGGGTATGGCTATCCACGAGCAGTACTTC.

The V gene is TRBV7-9, the J gene TRBJ1-5; 10 bases map to TRBD1. V trimming: 1 base; J trimming: 7 bases; junction bases outside the gene matches: 4. Germline CDR1 SEHNR, CDR2 FQNEAQ (reference sequence). This CDR3 spans 15 amino acids. The DNA of the CDR3 is TGTGCCAGCAGCTTAGAGGGACAGGGGAAGCAGCCCCAGCATTTT. Protein sequence: CASSLEGQGKQPQHF. The full variable domain, rest sourced from reference TRBV7-9 and TRBJ1-5, is DTGVSQNPRHKITKRGQNVTFRCDPISEHNRLYWYRQTLGQGPEFLTYFQNEAQLEKSRLLSDRFSAERPKGSFSTLEIQRTEQGDSAMYLCASSLEGQGKQPQHFGDGTRLSIL.

CDR3 in amino acids: CASSVGSGEGTDTQYF. The DNA of the CDR3 is TGTGCCAGCAGCGTAGGAAGCGGGGAGGGCACAGATACGCAGTATTTT. The chain uses TRBV9 and TRBJ2-3; TRBD2 matches at 7 bases. The germline CDR1 and CDR2 sequences are SGDLS and YYNGEE. The CDR3 loop spans 16 amino acids. The junction had 5 bases not matched to a gene; V was cut back by 0 bases and J by 1 base.

This clone showed up just a few times. V usage is TRBV10-3 and J usage is TRBJ1-1; D is possibly TRBD1 (5 bases). CDR1 and CDR2 (germline): ENHRY, SYGVKD. The V end lost 4 bases, the J end lost 7 bases, and 25 bases lay between the germline ends. The CDR3 is 17 amino acids. The DNA for the CDR3 is TGTGCCATCAGTGCATTGGGACGGGGAAGCCTTAGGAATGAAGCTTTCTTT. Amino acid sequence: CAISALGRGSLRNEAFF.

The gene calls are TRBV6-4 and TRBJ1-6; no clear D. Per germline, CDR1 MRHNA and CDR2 SNTAGT. V was shortened by 8 bases and J by 4 bases, with 15 bases between the two germline ends. The length of the CDR3 is 15 residues. The CDR3 DNA sequence: TGTGCCAGCGAACCCCCGGACGGATATAATTCACCCCTCCACTTT. Translating it yields CASEPPDGYNSPLHF.

The chain recombines TRBV21-1 with TRBJ1-2; TRBD1 is taken as the D call from the table, unchecked against the DNA. TRBV21-1 counts as a pseudogene. The length of the CDR3 is 13 residues. Here the CDR3 DNA reads TGTGCCAGTCTAGGACAGGGCCGTTATGGCTACACCTTC. It specifies CASLGQGRYGYTF.

In DNA, the CDR3 is TGTGCCAGTAGTCTTAGACAGGGGGCGGGCAATGAGCAGTTCTTC. Translated, it gives CASSLRQGAGNEQFF. The chain joins TRBV19 to TRBJ2-1; TRBD1 agrees at 10 bases. This CDR3 comprises 15 residues. Germline V gene data show CDR1 as LNHDA and CDR2 as SQIVND (reference sequence). Trimming took 5 bases from V and 6 from J; bases not matched to a gene: 7.

The V and J genes are TRBV28 and TRBJ1-2, with a weak D call TRBD1 (5 bases). The CDR3 is 14 residues long. The V gene's germline CDR1 is MDHEN and CDR2 SYDVKM. V lost 1 base and J lost 8, with 14 bases in between. In DNA form, the CDR3 reads TGTGCCAGCAGTTTATTTGGCAGGGAGGGAGGCTACACCTTC. Its translation: CASSLFGREGGYTF.

The chain combines TRBV2 with TRBJ1-4; weak D call: TRBD1 (5 bases). The CDR3 has 14 residues. V lost 3 bases, J lost 8 bases, and 13 bases lay in between. Germline CDR1 SNHLY, CDR2 FYNNEI. In nucleotides, the CDR3 is TGTGCCAGCAGTGACGCTGGGCGGGGGGAAAAACTGTTTTTT. Protein: CASSDAGRGEKLFF.

The rearrangement joins TRBV24-1 to TRBJ2-3; no reliable D call. CDR1 and CDR2 (germline): KGHDR, SFDVKD. This CDR3 comprises 19 residues. The V and J ends lost 1 base and 1 base respectively, with 20 bases between them. The CDR3 spells CATSDLRRLPDEGTDTQYF. The DNA for the CDR3 is TGTGCCACCAGTGATTTAAGGCGACTTCCAGATGAGGGCACAGATACGCAGTATTTT.

The rearrangement uses TRBV9 and TRBJ2-3, with a weak D call TRBD2 (5 bases). V lost 0 bases, J lost 1 base, and 9 bases lay in between. Germline lookup yields CDR1 SGDLS and CDR2 YYNGEE. The CDR3 extends over 15 amino acids. This CDR3 reads CASSVVSSRTDTQYF. The CDR3 DNA is TGTGCCAGCAGCGTAGTGTCTAGCCGCACAGATACGCAGTATTTT.

This rearrangement joins TRBV19 to TRBJ1-1; tentative D call: TRBD1 (5 bases). V was trimmed by 9 bases and J by 5 bases, leaving 16 bases between them. The CDR3 covers 13 residues. Per the germline V gene, CDR1 is LNHDA and CDR2 is SQIVND (reference sequence). The CDR3 region has the DNA TGTGCCAGCGGGGCCGAGACGATGACTGAAGCTTTCTTT. Translating gives CASGAETMTEAFF.

The rearrangement links TRBV20-1 to TRBJ1-4, with D maybe TRBD1 (5 bases). V was cut by 0 bases and J by 17 bases, with 13 bases left in between. The CDR3 loop spans 11 amino acids. Germline CDR1 DFQATT, CDR2 SNEGSKA (reference sequence). CDR3 in DNA: TGCAGTGCTAGAGATCCCCCGGGACTCTTTTTT. Translating it yields CSARDPPGLFF.

This chain uses TRBV3-1 (or the pseudogene TRBV3-2) with TRBJ2-7, with 9 bases matching TRBD2. The CDR3 contains 14 residues. The V gene's germline CDR1 is LGHDT and CDR2 YNNKEL (reference sequence). V lost 4 bases, J lost 2 bases, and 3 bases stayed unmatched. CDR3 in DNA: TGTGCCAGCAGCCTAGCGGGGGTTACCTACGAGCAGTACTTC. It is translated as CASSLAGVTYEQYF.

The rearrangement links TRBV29-1 to TRBJ2-1; D remains unclear. Trimming stripped 3 bases from V and 2 bases from J, with 8 bases between. The CDR3 is 13 amino acids. Germline V gene data show CDR1 as SQVTM and CDR2 as ANQGSEA. CDR3 residues: CSVEKGTYNEQFF. The CDR3, as DNA: TGCAGCGTTGAGAAAGGGACCTACAATGAGCAGTTCTTC.

V and J are TRBV28 and TRBJ1-2; no definite D call. The V gene lost 8 bases and the J gene lost 7 bases, with 17 bases spanning the gap. CDR1 and CDR2 (germline): MDHEN, SYDVKM. The CDR3 is made up of 13 amino acids. CDR3 nucleotide sequence: TGTGCCAGCGCCGATCTTAAGGCGATTGGCTACACCTTC. Its protein product is CASADLKAIGYTF.

This clone was detected a few times. In the same sample, other DNA sequences code for this CDR3. The chain links TRBV9 to TRBJ1-3; D remains unclear. The CDR3 runs 14 residues. Trimming removed 0 bases at V and 4 bases at J, with 8 bases between. In germline, CDR1 is SGDLS, CDR2 YYNGEE. The CDR3 loop reads CASSVVGSGNTIYF. In nucleotides, the CDR3 is TGTGCCAGCAGCGTAGTGGGGTCGGGAAACACCATATATTTT. The full variable domain, in which reference TRBV9 and TRBJ1-3 provide the parts outside the CDR3, is DSGVTQTPKHLITATGQRVTLRCSPRSGDLSVYWYQQSLDQGLQFLIQYYNGEERAKGNILERFSAQQFPDLHSELNLSSLELGDSALYFCASSVVGSGNTIYFGEGSWLTVV.